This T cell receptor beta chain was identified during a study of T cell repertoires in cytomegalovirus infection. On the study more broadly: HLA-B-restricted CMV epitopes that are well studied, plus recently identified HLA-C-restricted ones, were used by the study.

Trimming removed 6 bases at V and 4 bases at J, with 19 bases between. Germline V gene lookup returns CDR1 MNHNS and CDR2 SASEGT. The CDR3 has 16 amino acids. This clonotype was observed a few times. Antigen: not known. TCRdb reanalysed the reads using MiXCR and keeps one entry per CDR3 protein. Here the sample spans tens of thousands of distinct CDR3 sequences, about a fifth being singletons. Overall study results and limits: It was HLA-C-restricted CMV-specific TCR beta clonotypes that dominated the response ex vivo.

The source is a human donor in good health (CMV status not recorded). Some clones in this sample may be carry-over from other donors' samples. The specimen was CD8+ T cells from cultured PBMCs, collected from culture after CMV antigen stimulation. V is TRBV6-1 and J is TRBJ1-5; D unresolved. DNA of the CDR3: TGTGCCAGCAGCTTTTGGGGAGGGAACAAGAATCAGCCCCAGCATTTT. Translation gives CASSFWGGNKNQPQHF.